A selection of T cell receptor beta chains follows, all from one sample in a study of blood T cells in healthy people across ages. TCRdb reanalysed the 5' RACE reads using MiXCR and keeps one entry per CDR3 protein. The top ten clones hold under 3% of a sample with more than 650,000 distinct CDR3 sequences, around 25% of them seen once. The data were also submitted as part of a second study, on T cells of mothers and their children.

The sample consisted of blood. These receptors came from a boy aged 5-17 years in good health. CDR3s include the opening cysteine and the closing phenylalanine or tryptophan. The D gene is left open where the match is weak. Size values are once, few and many counts, or a class for expanded clones, and some rows have none.

D: -; size: few; J: TRBJ1-5; V: TRBV5-1; CDR3: CASSLEGGPNQPQHF; DNA: TGCGCCAGCAGCTTGGAGGGAGGGCCCAATCAGCCCCAGCATTTT
D: TRBD1; size: -; J: TRBJ1-4; V: TRBV2; CDR3: CASCKAGQGGEKLFF; DNA: TGTGCCAGTTGCAAAGCTGGACAGGGTGGCGAAAAACTGTTTTTT
D: TRBD1; size: many; J: TRBJ1-2; V: TRBV7-9; CDR3: CASSAQDRANYGYTF; DNA: TGTGCCAGCAGCGCTCAGGACAGGGCAAACTATGGCTACACCTTC
D: -; size: -; J: TRBJ1-5; V: TRBV2; CDR3: CASSGAGNYNQPQHF; DNA: TGTGCCAGCAGTGGGGCAGGGAACTACAATCAGCCCCAGCATTTT
D: -; size: few; J: TRBJ1-6; V: TRBV20-1; CDR3: CSARAGTRPAPLHF; DNA: TGCAGTGCTAGGGCCGGGACCCGCCCGGCACCCCTCCACTTT
D: TRBD1; size: -; J: TRBJ2-3; V: TRBV10-3; CDR3: CAIGQGEDTQYF; DNA: TGTGCCATCGGACAGGGGGAAGATACGCAGTATTTT
D: TRBD1; size: few; J: TRBJ1-2; V: TRBV27; CDR3: CASSLKGAYRGYTF; DNA: TGTGCCAGCAGTTTGAAGGGGGCCTACCGAGGCTACACCTTC
D: -; size: -; J: TRBJ1-4; V: TRBV20-1; CDR3: CSARVRSLGEKLFF; DNA: TGCAGTGCTAGAGTCCGGTCACTGGGGGAAAAACTGTTTTTT
D: TRBD1; size: few; J: TRBJ2-7; V: TRBV18; CDR3: CASSPPGQAQHAEQYF; DNA: TGTGCCAGCTCACCACCCGGACAGGCCCAACACGCCGAGCAGTACTTC
D: -; size: -; J: TRBJ1-2; V: TRBV7-7; CDR3: CASRLQEVEEDGYTF; DNA: TGTGCCAGCAGACTACAGGAGGTGGAAGAAGATGGCTACACCTTC
D: TRBD1; size: -; J: TRBJ1-4; V: TRBV7-6; CDR3: CASSLTGQGEKLFF; DNA: TGTGCCAGCAGCTTGACAGGGCAGGGGGAAAAACTGTTTTTT
D: TRBD1; size: few; J: TRBJ1-5; V: TRBV18; CDR3: CASSPTGTNQPQHF; DNA: TGTGCCAGCTCACCGACAGGGACTAATCAGCCCCAGCATTTT
D: -; size: -; J: TRBJ2-5; V: TRBV7-9; CDR3: CASSLIAGQETQYF; DNA: TGTGCCAGCAGCCTCATTGCGGGACAAGAGACCCAGTACTTC
D: TRBD2; size: -; J: TRBJ2-7; V: TRBV7-6; CDR3: CASSENPAGGSYEQYF; DNA: TGTGCCAGCAGCGAGAACCCAGCGGGGGGGTCCTACGAGCAGTACTTC
D: -; size: -; J: TRBJ2-3; V: TRBV9; CDR3: CASSGGWTRTDTQYF; DNA: TGTGCCAGCAGCGGGGGATGGACCCGCACAGATACGCAGTATTTT
D: -; size: -; J: TRBJ1-3; V: TRBV7-2; CDR3: CASSRDSASGNTIYF; DNA: TGCGCCAGCAGCCGTGACAGCGCTTCTGGAAACACCATATATTTT
D: -; size: few; J: TRBJ2-5; V: TRBV3-1; CDR3: CASSQDQTQYF; DNA: TGTGCCAGCAGCCAAGATCAGACCCAGTACTTC
D: TRBD2; size: few; J: TRBJ2-5; V: TRBV2; CDR3: CASLRTSGEKETQYF; DNA: TGTGCCAGCCTAAGGACTAGCGGAGAAAAAGAGACCCAGTACTTC
D: -; size: -; J: TRBJ2-7; V: TRBV6-5; CDR3: CASSRSTGYEQYF; DNA: TGTGCCAGCAGCCGATCCACCGGCTACGAGCAGTACTTC
D: -; size: -; J: TRBJ1-5; V: TRBV12-3/TRBV12-4; CDR3: CASSWGGSDNQPQHF; DNA: TGTGCCAGCAGCTGGGGGGGGAGTGACAATCAGCCCCAGCATTTT
D: -; size: -; J: TRBJ2-6; V: TRBV20-1; CDR3: CSARGAGANVLTF; DNA: TGCAGTGCTCGGGGCGCTGGGGCCAACGTCCTGACTTTC
D: -; size: -; J: TRBJ1-4; V: TRBV28; CDR3: CASSFSLGGGSEEKLFF; DNA: TGTGCCAGCAGTTTCTCCCTTGGGGGGGGGTCGGAGGAAAAACTGTTTTTT